These T cell receptor beta chains were read from a single sample in a study of cytomegalovirus exposure and HLA in healthy donors. The method was immunoSEQ multiplex PCR; TCRdb's version includes in-frame clones alone and lacks a portion of them. The table has fewer than 150,000 clones, 75% seen once; the top ten hold about 3%. Material for sequencing was PBMCs. Receptors were obtained from a man in his thirties or forties in good health and CMV-seronegative. CDR3s include the opening cysteine and the closing phenylalanine or tryptophan. D genes are given only for firm matches. Size tells how often a clone was seen (once, few, many) or the class of an expanded clone, and some rows leave it out.

D	J	V	size	DNA	CDR3
TRBD2	TRBJ2-5	TRBV18	few	TGTGCCAGCTCACCCTCCGGTAGCGGGAGTCCGGAGACCCAGTACTTC	CASSPSGSGSPETQYF
NA	TRBJ2-7	TRBV30	NA	TGTGCCTGGAGTGTCGCAGGATACGAGCAGTACTTC	CAWSVAGYEQYF
NA	TRBJ1-1	TRBV7-8	NA	TGTGCCAGCACCCGGGGGGGCAGAACAATCACTGGTGGGAACACTGAAGCTTTCTTT	CASTRGGRTITGGNTEAFF
NA	TRBJ1-1	TRBV6-5	NA	TGTGCCAGCAGCCTCAACCGGGGAAGACAAGAAGCTTTCTTT	CASSLNRGRQEAFF
NA	TRBJ1-2	TRBV7-2	NA	TGTGCCAGCAGCTTTCCCAGGGCTTATGGCTACACCTTC	CASSFPRAYGYTF
TRBD2	TRBJ2-3	TRBV5-6	NA	TGTGCCAGCAGCTTAAAGACTAGCGGGTCTGCAGATACGCAGTATTTT	CASSLKTSGSADTQYF
NA	TRBJ1-1	TRBV7-2	NA	TGTGCCAGCAGCAAGGAATCCAGGAAACACACTGAAGCTTTCTTT	CASSKESRKHTEAFF
NA	TRBJ2-1	TRBV2	NA	TGTGCCAGCAGTGGAGTCGAAGGAGATGAGCAGTTCTTC	CASSGVEGDEQFF
TRBD1	TRBJ1-1	TRBV19	NA	TGTGCCAGCCGGGACAGGGGTATTTACACTGAAGCTTTCTTT	CASRDRGIYTEAFF
NA	TRBJ2-7	TRBV30	NA	TGTGCCGCCACACAGGGTTTCTCCGAGCAGTACTTC	CAATQGFSEQYF
NA	TRBJ2-7	TRBV5-1	NA	TGCGCCAGCAGCATGGAGGCGGACTACGAGCAGTACTTC	CASSMEADYEQYF
NA	TRBJ2-7	TRBV27	NA	TGTGCCAGCAGGCTACTGGGGGGAGTTGACGACGAGCAGTACTTC	CASRLLGGVDDEQYF
NA	TRBJ2-1	TRBV19	NA	TGTGCCAGTAGTAATAGCGGCTCCTACAATGAGCAGTTCTTC	CASSNSGSYNEQFF
NA	TRBJ2-4	TRBV5-6	NA	TGTGCCAGCAGCTTGAGGGCCAACAGGGTAACCAAAAACATTCAGTACTTC	CASSLRANRVTKNIQYF
NA	TRBJ2-1	TRBV12-5	few	TGTGCTAGTGGTTTGCTCGAGGGAGGCTACAATGAGCAGTTCTTC	CASGLLEGGYNEQFF
NA	TRBJ2-1	TRBV13	NA	TGTGCCAGCAGCCTCGTAGGGGCCCAGGGGAATGAGCAGTTCTTC	CASSLVGAQGNEQFF
TRBD1	TRBJ1-1	TRBV28	once	TGTGCCAGCAGCTCTATAACAGGGGGCACTGAAGCTTTCTTT	CASSSITGGTEAFF
TRBD1	TRBJ1-6	TRBV27	NA	TGTGCCAGCAGTCGGACAGGGTCTTCACCCCTCCACTTT	CASSRTGSSPLHF
TRBD2	TRBJ2-7	TRBV5-1	NA	TGCGCCAGCAGCTTGGCGACTAGCGGCGAGCAGTACTTC	CASSLATSGEQYF